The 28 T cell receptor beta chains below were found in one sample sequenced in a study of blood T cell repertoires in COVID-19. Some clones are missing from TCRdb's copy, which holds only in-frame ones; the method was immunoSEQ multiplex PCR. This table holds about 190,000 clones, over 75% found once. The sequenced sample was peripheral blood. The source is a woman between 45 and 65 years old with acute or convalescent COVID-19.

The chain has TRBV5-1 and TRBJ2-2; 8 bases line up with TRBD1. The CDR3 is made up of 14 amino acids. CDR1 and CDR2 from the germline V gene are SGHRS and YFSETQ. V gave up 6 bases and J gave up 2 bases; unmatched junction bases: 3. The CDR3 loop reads CASTRGQNTGELFF. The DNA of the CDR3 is TGCGCCAGCACCAGGGGGCAAAACACCGGGGAGCTGTTTTTT. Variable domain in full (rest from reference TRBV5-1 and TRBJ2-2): KAGVTQTPRYLIKTRGQQVTLSCSPISGHRSVSWYQQTPGQGLQFLFEYFSETQRNKGNFPGRFSGRQFSNSRSEMNVSTLELGDSALYLCASTRGQNTGELFFGEGSRLTVL.

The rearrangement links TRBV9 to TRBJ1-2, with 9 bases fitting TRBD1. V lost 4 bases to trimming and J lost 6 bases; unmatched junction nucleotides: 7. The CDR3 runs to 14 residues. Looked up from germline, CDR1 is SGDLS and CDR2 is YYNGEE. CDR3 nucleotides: TGTGCCAGCAGCCAAAGCGACAGGGGGAATGGCTACACCTTC. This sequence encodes CASSQSDRGNGYTF.

The CDR3 spells CASSLEKRQVNTEAFF. CDR3 nucleotides: TGTGCCAGCAGCTTAGAAAAGAGACAGGTCAACACTGAAGCTTTCTTT. The chain employs TRBV13 and TRBJ1-1; tentatively, D is TRBD1 (6 bases). V was pared by 1 base and J by 2 bases, with 14 bases between. Looked up from germline, CDR1 is PRHDT and CDR2 is FYEKMQ (reference sequence). The CDR3 consists of 16 residues.

CDR3 amino acids: CASSPSGNTEAFF. The CDR3 DNA reads as TGTGCCAGCTCACCAAGCGGGAACACTGAAGCTTTCTTT. The gene calls are TRBV18 and TRBJ1-1; no definite D call. Trimming cost V 2 bases and J 1 base, with 5 bases left between them. The germline gives CDR1 KGHSH, CDR2 LQKENI. The CDR3 is 13 amino acids.

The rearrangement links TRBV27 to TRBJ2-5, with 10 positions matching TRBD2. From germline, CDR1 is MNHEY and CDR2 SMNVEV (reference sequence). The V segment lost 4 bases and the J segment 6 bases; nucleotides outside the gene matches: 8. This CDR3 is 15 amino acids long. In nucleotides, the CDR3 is TGTGCCAGCAGTTCCCCCGCTAGCGGGAGAAAGACCCAGTACTTC. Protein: CASSSPASGRKTQYF.

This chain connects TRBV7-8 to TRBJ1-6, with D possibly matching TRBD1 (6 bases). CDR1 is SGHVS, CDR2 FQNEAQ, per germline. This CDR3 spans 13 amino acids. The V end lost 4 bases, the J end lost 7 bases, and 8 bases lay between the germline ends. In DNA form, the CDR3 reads TGTGCCAGCAGCTGGGGACAAAATTCACCCCTCCACTTT. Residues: CASSWGQNSPLHF.

DNA of the CDR3: TGTGCCAGCATGGTGGGCAGAGCGAACACCGGGGAGCTGTTTTTT. Amino acids: CASMVGRANTGELFF. This chain uses TRBV6-5 with TRBJ2-2; no reliable D call. The CDR3 contains 15 residues. CDR1 and CDR2 (germline): MNHEY, SVGAGI. Trimming took 7 bases from V and 0 from J, leaving 12 bases between them.

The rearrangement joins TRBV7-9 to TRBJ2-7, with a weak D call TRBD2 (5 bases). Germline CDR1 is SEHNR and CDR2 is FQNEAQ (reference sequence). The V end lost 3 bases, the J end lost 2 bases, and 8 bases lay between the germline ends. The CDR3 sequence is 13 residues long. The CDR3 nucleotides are TGTGCCAGCAGCTTTGAGGGCCCCTACGAGCAGTACTTC. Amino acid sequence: CASSFEGPYEQYF. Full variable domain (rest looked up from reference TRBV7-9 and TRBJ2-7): DTGVSQNPRHKITKRGQNVTFRCDPISEHNRLYWYRQTLGQGPEFLTYFQNEAQLEKSRLLSDRFSAERPKGSFSTLEIQRTEQGDSAMYLCASSFEGPYEQYFGPGTRLTVT.

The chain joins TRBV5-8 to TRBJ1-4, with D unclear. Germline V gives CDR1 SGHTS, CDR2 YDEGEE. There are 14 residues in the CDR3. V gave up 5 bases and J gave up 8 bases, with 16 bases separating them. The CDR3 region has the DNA TGTGCCAGCAGTTCGCGGACTGGGAGGGAAAAACTGTTTTTT. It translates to CASSSRTGREKLFF.

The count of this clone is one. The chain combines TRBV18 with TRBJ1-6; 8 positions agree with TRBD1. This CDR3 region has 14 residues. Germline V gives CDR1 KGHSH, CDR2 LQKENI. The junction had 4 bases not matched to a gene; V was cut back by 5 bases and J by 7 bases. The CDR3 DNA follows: TGTGCCAGCTCAAAGGACAGGGCAAATTCACCCCTCCACTTT. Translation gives CASSKDRANSPLHF.

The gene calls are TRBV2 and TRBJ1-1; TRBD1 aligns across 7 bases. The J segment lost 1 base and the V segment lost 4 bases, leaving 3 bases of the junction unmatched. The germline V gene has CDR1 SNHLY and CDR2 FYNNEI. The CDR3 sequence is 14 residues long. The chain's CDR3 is CASSVKGANTEAFF. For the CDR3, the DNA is TGTGCCAGCAGTGTAAAGGGGGCGAACACTGAAGCTTTCTTT.

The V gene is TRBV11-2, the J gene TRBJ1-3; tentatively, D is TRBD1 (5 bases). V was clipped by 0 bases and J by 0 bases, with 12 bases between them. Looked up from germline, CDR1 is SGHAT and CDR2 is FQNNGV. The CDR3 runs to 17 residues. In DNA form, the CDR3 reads TGTGCCAGCAGCTTAGATCATGGGGCTAGCTCTGGAAACACCATATATTTT. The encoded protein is CASSLDHGASSGNTIYF.

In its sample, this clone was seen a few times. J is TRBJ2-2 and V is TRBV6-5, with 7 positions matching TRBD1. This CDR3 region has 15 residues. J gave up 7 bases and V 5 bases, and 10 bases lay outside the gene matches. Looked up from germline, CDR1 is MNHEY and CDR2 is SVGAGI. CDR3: CASSRLKGANGELFF. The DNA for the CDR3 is TGTGCCAGCAGTAGACTAAAGGGGGCGAACGGGGAGCTGTTTTTT.

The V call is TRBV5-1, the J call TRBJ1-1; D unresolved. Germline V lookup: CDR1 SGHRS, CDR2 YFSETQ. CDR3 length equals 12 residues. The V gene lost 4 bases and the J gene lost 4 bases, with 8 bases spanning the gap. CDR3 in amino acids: CASSPHGTEAFF. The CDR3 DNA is TGCGCCAGCAGCCCCCACGGCACTGAAGCTTTCTTT. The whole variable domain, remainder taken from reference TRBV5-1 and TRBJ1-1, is KAGVTQTPRYLIKTRGQQVTLSCSPISGHRSVSWYQQTPGQGLQFLFEYFSETQRNKGNFPGRFSGRQFSNSRSEMNVSTLELGDSALYLCASSPHGTEAFFGQGTRLTVV.

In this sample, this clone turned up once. CDR3 protein: CASIRQGALYNEQFF. The CDR3 bases are TGTGCCAGTATCCGACAGGGGGCTCTTTACAATGAGCAGTTCTTC. The V call is TRBV19, the J call TRBJ2-1, with 10 bases fitting TRBD1. The CDR3 covers 15 residues. The V gene's germline CDR1 is LNHDA and CDR2 SQIVND (reference sequence). V was pared by 7 bases and J by 4 bases, with 7 bases of the junction left unmatched. Full variable domain (rest looked up from reference TRBV19 and TRBJ2-1): DGGITQSPKYLFRKEGQNVTLSCEQNLNHDAMYWYRQDPGQGLRLIYYSQIVNDFQKGDIAEGYSVSREKKESFPLTVTSAQKNPTAFYLCASIRQGALYNEQFFGPGTRLTVL.

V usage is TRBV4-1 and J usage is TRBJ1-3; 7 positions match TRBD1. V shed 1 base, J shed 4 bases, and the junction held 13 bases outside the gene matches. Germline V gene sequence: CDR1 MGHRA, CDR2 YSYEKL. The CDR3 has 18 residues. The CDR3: CASSQVLPTGVRGNTIYF. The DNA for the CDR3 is TGCGCCAGCAGCCAAGTTCTCCCAACAGGGGTAAGAGGAAACACCATATATTTT.

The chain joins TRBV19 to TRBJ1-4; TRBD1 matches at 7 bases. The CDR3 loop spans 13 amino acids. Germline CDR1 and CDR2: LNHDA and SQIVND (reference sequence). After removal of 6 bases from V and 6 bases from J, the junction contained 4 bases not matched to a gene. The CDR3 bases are TGTGCCAGTAGACCCGGGACAGATGAAAAACTGTTTTTT. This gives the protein CASRPGTDEKLFF.

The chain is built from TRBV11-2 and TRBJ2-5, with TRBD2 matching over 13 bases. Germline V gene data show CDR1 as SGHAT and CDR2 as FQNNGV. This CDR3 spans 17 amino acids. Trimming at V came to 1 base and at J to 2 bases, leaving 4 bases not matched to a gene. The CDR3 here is CASSLGTSGSGQETQYF. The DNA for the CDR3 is TGTGCCAGCAGCTTAGGGACTAGCGGGAGTGGGCAAGAGACCCAGTACTTC. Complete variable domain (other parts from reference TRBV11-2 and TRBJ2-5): EAGVAQSPRYKIIEKRQSVAFWCNPISGHATLYWYQQILGQGPKLLIQFQNNGVVDDSQLPKDRFSAERLKGVDSTLKIQPAKLEDSAVYLCASSLGTSGSGQETQYFGPGTRLLVL.

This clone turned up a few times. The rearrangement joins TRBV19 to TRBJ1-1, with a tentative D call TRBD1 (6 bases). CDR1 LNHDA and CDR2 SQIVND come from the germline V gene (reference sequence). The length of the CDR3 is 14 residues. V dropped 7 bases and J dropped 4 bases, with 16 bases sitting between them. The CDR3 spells CASTSGRGGTEAFF. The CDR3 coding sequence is TGTGCCAGTACCTCGGGCAGGGGCGGCACTGAAGCTTTCTTT.

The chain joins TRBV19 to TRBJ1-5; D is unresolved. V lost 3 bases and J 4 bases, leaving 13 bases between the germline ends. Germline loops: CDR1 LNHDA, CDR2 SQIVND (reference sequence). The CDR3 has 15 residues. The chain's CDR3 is CASSIFPPRNQPQHF. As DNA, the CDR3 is TGTGCCAGTAGTATTTTCCCACCGAGAAATCAGCCCCAGCATTTT. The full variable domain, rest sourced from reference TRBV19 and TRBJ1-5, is DGGITQSPKYLFRKEGQNVTLSCEQNLNHDAMYWYRQDPGQGLRLIYYSQIVNDFQKGDIAEGYSVSREKKESFPLTVTSAQKNPTAFYLCASSIFPPRNQPQHFGDGTRLSIL.

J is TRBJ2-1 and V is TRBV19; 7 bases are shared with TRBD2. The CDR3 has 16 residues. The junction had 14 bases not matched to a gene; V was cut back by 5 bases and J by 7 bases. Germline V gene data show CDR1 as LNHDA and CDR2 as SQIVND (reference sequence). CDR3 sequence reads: CASSQWLADPTNEQFF. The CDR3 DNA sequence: TGTGCCAGTAGTCAATGGCTAGCGGACCCGACGAATGAGCAGTTCTTC.

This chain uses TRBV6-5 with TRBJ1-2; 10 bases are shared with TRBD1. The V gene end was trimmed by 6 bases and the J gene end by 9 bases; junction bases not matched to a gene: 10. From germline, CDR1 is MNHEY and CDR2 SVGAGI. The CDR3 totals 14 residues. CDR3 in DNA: TGTGCCAGCAGGCCCAGACAGGGGGCTGGAAGCTACACCTTC. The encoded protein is CASRPRQGAGSYTF.

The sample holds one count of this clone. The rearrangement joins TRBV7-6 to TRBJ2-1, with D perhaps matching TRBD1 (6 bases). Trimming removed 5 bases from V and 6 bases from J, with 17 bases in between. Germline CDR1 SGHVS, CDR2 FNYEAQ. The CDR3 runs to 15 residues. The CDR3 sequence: CASSINTQGSNEQFF. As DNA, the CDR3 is TGTGCCAGCAGCATAAATACCCAGGGGAGCAATGAGCAGTTCTTC.

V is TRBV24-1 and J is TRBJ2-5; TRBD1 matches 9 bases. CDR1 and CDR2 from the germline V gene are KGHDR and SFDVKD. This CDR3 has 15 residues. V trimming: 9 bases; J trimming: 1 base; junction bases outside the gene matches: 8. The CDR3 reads CATSRGGQGQETQYF. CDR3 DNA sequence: TGTGCCACCTCTCGAGGGGGACAGGGCCAAGAGACCCAGTACTTC.

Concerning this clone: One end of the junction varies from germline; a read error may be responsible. Here the CDR3 reads CASRSTGLNEKPFF. The CDR3 DNA is TGTGCCAGCAGGTCGACAGGCCTTAATGAAAAACCGTTTTTT. The rearrangement joins TRBV28 to TRBJ1-4; possible D gene TRBD1, 6 bases. Germline CDR1 and CDR2: MDHEN and SYDVKM. The CDR3 runs to 14 residues.

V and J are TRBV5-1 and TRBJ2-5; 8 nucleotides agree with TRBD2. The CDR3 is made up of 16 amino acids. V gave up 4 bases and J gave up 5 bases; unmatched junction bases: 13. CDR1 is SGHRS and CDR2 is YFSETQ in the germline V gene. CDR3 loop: CASSRDEVAGHETQYF. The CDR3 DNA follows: TGCGCCAGCAGCCGGGATGAGGTAGCGGGACACGAGACCCAGTACTTC.

CDR3 sequence (DNA): TGTGCCAGCAGTCAGGGGGCGCGGCAGTTCTTC. Translation: CASSQGARQFF. V and J are TRBV28 and TRBJ2-1; TRBD1 matches 8 bases. The CDR3 covers 11 residues. CDR1 MDHEN and CDR2 SYDVKM come from the germline V gene. J was trimmed by 12 bases and V by 5 bases; bases with no gene match: 3.

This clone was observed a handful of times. CDR3 protein: CASSRDLEAHEQFF. Written as DNA, the CDR3 is TGTGCCAGTAGTAGGGACTTGGAGGCCCATGAGCAGTTCTTC. The chain carries TRBV19 and TRBJ2-1, with D perhaps matching TRBD2 (6 bases). This CDR3 is 14 amino acids long. Deletions cut 4 bases from V and 8 bases from J, with 15 bases between. Germline lookup yields CDR1 LNHDA and CDR2 SQIVND (reference sequence).